This TCR beta chain was recorded in a study of shared clonotypes between healthy human individuals. About the research overall: In total, the donors were two women and three men aged 18 to 49.

Only a few counts were recorded for this clone. Its specificity is unknown. Germline assignment: CDR1 SNHLY and CDR2 FYNNEI. The length of the CDR3 is 15 residues. Trimming stripped 2 bases from V and 0 bases from J, with 8 bases between. Replicate PCRs for unsorted PBMC used approximately 300 ng DNA (about 27,000 T cell genomes). The authors sequenced unsorted PBMC DNA on ten immunoSEQ deep assay plates. Assay: immunoSEQ multiplex PCR; the TCRdb copy retains only in-frame clones and omits some. Of hundreds of thousands of clones listed, around 77% were seen once; the top ten hold around 12%. General study points: The diversity represented, both genetic and in exposure history, was limited by few donors.

The receptor was derived from a woman in her forties in good health. Some clones in this sample may be carry-over from other donors' samples. J is TRBJ2-1 and V is TRBV2; D ambiguous. The sample was PBMCs. CDR3 loop: CASSETRFSYNEQFF. CDR3 nucleotide sequence: TGTGCCAGCAGTGAAACCAGATTCTCCTACAATGAGCAGTTCTTC.